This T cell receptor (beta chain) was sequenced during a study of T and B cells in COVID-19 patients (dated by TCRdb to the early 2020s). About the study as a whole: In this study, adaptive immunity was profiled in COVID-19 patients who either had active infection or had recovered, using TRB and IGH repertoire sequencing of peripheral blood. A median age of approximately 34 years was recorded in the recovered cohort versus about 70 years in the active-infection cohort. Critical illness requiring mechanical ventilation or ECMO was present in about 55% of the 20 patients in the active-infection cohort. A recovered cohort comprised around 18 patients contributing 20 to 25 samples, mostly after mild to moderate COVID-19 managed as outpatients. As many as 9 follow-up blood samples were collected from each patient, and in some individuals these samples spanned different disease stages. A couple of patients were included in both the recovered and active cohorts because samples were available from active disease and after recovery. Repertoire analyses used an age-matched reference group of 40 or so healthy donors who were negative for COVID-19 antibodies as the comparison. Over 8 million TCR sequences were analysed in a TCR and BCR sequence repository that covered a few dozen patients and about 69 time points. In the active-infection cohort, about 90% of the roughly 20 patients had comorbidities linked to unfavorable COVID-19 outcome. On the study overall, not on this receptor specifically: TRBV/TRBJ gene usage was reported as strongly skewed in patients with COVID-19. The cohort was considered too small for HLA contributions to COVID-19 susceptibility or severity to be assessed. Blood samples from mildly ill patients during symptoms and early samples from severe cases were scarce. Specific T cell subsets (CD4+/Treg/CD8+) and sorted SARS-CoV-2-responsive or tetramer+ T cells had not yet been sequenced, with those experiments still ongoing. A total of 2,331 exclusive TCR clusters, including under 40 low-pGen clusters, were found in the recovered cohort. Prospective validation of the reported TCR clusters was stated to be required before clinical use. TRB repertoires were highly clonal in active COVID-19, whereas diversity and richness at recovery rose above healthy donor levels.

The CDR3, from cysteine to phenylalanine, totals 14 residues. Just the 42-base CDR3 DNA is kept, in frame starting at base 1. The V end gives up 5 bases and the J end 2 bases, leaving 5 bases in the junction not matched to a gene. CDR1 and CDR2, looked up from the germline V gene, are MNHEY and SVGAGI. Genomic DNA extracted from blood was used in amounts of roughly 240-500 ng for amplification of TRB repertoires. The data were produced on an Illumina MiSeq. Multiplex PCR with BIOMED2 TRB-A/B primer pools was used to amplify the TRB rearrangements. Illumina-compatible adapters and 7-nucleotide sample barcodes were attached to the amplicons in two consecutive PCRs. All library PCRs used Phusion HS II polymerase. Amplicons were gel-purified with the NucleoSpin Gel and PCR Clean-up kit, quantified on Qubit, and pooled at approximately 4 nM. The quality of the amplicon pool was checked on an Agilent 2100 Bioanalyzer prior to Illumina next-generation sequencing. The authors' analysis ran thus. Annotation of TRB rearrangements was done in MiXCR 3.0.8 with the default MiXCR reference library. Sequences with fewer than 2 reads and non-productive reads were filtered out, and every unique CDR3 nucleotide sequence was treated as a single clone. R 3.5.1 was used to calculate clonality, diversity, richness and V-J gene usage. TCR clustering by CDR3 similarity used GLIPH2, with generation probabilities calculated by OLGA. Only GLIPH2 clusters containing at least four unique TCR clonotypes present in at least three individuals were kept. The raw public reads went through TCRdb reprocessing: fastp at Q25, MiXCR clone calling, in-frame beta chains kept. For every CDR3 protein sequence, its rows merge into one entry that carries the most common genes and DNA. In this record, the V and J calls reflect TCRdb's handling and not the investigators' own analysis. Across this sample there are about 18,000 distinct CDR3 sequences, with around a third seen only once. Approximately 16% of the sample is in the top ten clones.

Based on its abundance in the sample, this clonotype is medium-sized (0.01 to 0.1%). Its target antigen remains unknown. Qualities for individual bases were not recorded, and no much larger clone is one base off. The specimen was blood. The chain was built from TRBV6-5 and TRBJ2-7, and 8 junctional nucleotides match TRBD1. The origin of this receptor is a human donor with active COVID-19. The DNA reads TGTGCCAGCAGTGGACAGGGTACCCCCTACGAGCAGTACTTC. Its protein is CASSGQGTPYEQYF.